This passage covers 11 T cell receptor beta chains from one sample sequenced in a study of cytomegalovirus exposure and HLA in healthy donors. Vbeta (60) and Jbeta (13) primers were used in the PCR. Using immunoSEQ multiplex PCR, the repertoire was profiled, and TCRdb retains in-frame clones only, with some absent. The sample yields about 60,000 clones, roughly 78% seen once. The sequencing input was PBMCs. The receptors originated from a woman aged 25-40 years in good health and CMV-seronegative.

This chain uses TRBV6-5 with TRBJ1-1; D is uncertain. Germline lookup yields CDR1 MNHEY and CDR2 SVGAGI. The CDR3 consists of 11 residues. V dropped 4 bases and J dropped 10 bases, with 10 bases sitting between them. The CDR3 DNA reads as TGTGCCAGCAGTTCACAGCTCGTAGCTTTCTTT. This codes for CASSSQLVAFF.

The chain has TRBV29-1 and TRBJ2-2; the D is unclear. The V gene lost 7 bases and the J gene lost 0 bases, with 12 bases spanning the gap. The CDR3 loop spans 14 amino acids. Germline CDR1 SQVTM, CDR2 ANQGSEA. This CDR3 is CSAAARPNTGELFF. CDR3 nucleotides: TGCAGCGCCGCGGCGCGGCCGAACACCGGGGAGCTGTTTTTT.

This chain uses TRBV4-1 with TRBJ1-4; D gene ambiguous. The germline gives CDR1 MGHRA, CDR2 YSYEKL. The CDR3 is 16 residues long. V was cut by 3 bases and J by 0 bases, with 11 bases left in between. The CDR3 loop is CASSHGGRATNEKLFF. The DNA of the CDR3 is TGCGCCAGCAGCCATGGCGGGCGAGCAACTAATGAAAAACTGTTTTTT.

The V call is TRBV2, the J call TRBJ2-1; TRBD2 matches at 12 bases. This CDR3 spans 19 amino acids. Per germline, CDR1 SNHLY and CDR2 FYNNEI. The V and J ends lost 4 bases and 2 bases, in that order; junction bases with no gene match: 12. CDR3 nucleotides: TGTGCCAGCAGTGTTCCTAGCGGGGGGGCTTTGGCTACCTACAATGAGCAGTTCTTC. Its translation: CASSVPSGGALATYNEQFF.

The genes are TRBV29-1 and TRBJ1-1; D perhaps matches TRBD1 (6 bases). This CDR3 region has 13 residues. CDR1 is SQVTM and CDR2 is ANQGSEA in the germline V gene. Trimming stripped 7 bases from V and 4 bases from J, with 16 bases between. CDR3: CSAGLRGGTEAFF. Written as DNA, the CDR3 is TGCAGCGCCGGGTTGAGGGGGGGCACTGAAGCTTTCTTT.

The chain is built from TRBV5-8 and TRBJ1-5, with 9 positions matching TRBD1. CDR3 size: 14 residues. Germline-derived CDR1 and CDR2 are SGHTS and YDEGEE. The J segment lost 7 bases and the V segment lost 4 bases, leaving 6 bases of the junction unmatched. The CDR3 DNA reads TGTGCCAGCAGCGCAAGGACAGGGGCCCAGCCCCAGCATTTT. It translates to CASSARTGAQPQHF.

The chain links TRBV7-2 to TRBJ1-2; 9 nucleotides line up with TRBD1. The ends lost 4 bases at V and 3 bases at J; junction bases unmatched: 3. Germline V gene data show CDR1 as SGHTA and CDR2 as FQGNSA. There are 14 residues in the CDR3. The CDR3 here is CASSSRDRDYGYTF. The CDR3 DNA reads TGTGCCAGCAGCTCCCGGGACAGGGACTATGGCTACACCTTC.

V is TRBV25-1 and J is TRBJ1-2, with D perhaps matching TRBD1 (6 bases). V dropped 4 bases and J dropped 4 bases, with 13 bases sitting between them. Germline-derived CDR1 and CDR2 are MGHDK and SYGVNS. This CDR3 comprises 14 residues. The CDR3 spells CASSGIDRIYGYTF. CDR3 in DNA: TGTGCCAGCAGTGGAATTGACAGGATCTATGGCTACACCTTC.

Concerning this clone: Without the conserved terminal phenylalanine or tryptophan, this CDR3 likely stems from a read error. The chain is built from TRBV7-6 and TRBJ1-5, with D hard to call. CDR1 is SGHVS, CDR2 FNYEAQ, per germline. V dropped 4 bases and J dropped 3 bases, with 7 bases sitting between them. The CDR3 sequence is 13 residues long. The CDR3 protein is CASSWADNQPQHV. Written as DNA, the CDR3 is TGTGCCAGCAGCTGGGCAGACAATCAGCCCCAGCATGTT.

Turning to this clone: This CDR3 is also generated by other DNA sequences in the sample. V usage is TRBV11-2 and J usage is TRBJ2-3; 14 nucleotides match TRBD2. J lost 3 bases, V lost 4 bases, and 3 bases had no gene match. There are 16 residues in the CDR3. Germline V CDR1 and CDR2: SGHAT, FQNNGV. This CDR3 reads CASSSGLAGGTDTQYF. The CDR3 bases are TGTGCCAGCAGCTCCGGACTAGCGGGGGGTACAGATACGCAGTATTTT.

The chain employs TRBV20-1 and TRBJ1-2, with unresolved D. Germline V gene data show CDR1 as DFQATT and CDR2 as SNEGSKA (reference sequence). Trimming removed 7 bases at V and 0 bases at J, with 6 bases between. The CDR3 loop spans 11 amino acids. This chain's CDR3 is CSVFANYGYTF. The CDR3 DNA sequence: TGCAGTGTGTTCGCTAACTATGGCTACACCTTC.